Each of the 6 T cell receptor beta chains below was sequenced from the same sample in a study of blood T cell repertoires in COVID-19. Sequencing used immunoSEQ multiplex PCR; TCRdb keeps in-frame clones, though not all of them. The sample includes tens of thousands of clones, over 70% of them seen just once. Sequenced sample: peripheral blood. The receptors come from a man older than 75 with acute or convalescent COVID-19.

This chain connects TRBV25-1 to TRBJ1-5; tentatively, D is TRBD1 (6 bases). Germline V gene sequence: CDR1 MGHDK, CDR2 SYGVNS. Trimming took off 3 bases at V and 4 bases at J, with 10 bases between the two ends. CDR3 length: 14 amino acids. CDR3 sequence reads: CASSDQGMNQPQHF. Here the CDR3 DNA reads TGTGCCAGCAGTGATCAGGGGATGAATCAGCCCCAGCATTTT.

The rearrangement uses TRBV5-1 and TRBJ1-5, with D perhaps TRBD1 (5 bases). Trimming cost V 4 bases and J 4 bases, with 9 bases left between them. The CDR3 is made up of 13 amino acids. Per germline, CDR1 SGHRS and CDR2 YFSETQ. The CDR3 spells CASSMGLNQPQHF. The DNA for the CDR3 is TGCGCCAGCAGCATGGGACTTAATCAGCCCCAGCATTTT.

The V gene is TRBV6-6, the J gene TRBJ1-5; D is perhaps TRBD1 (6 bases). In germline, CDR1 is MNHNY, CDR2 SVGAGI (reference sequence). This CDR3 is 16 amino acids long. V was trimmed by 2 bases and J by 2 bases, leaving 13 bases between them. The CDR3 DNA is TGTGCCAGCAGTTACACCCTGGACAGCCGCAATCAGCCCCAGCATTTT. It is translated as CASSYTLDSRNQPQHF.

The rearrangement links TRBV19 to TRBJ2-5, with 8 bases identical to TRBD2. The CDR3 runs to 13 residues. Germline loops: CDR1 LNHDA, CDR2 SQIVND (reference sequence). Trimming at V came to 5 bases and at J to 4 bases, leaving 3 bases not matched to a gene. The CDR3 spells CASSFGRAETQYF. The CDR3 bases are TGTGCCAGTAGTTTCGGGAGGGCAGAGACCCAGTACTTC.

The chain couples TRBV6-5 to TRBJ2-2; TRBD1 is a possible D gene (6 bases). The V gene lost 8 bases and the J gene lost 5 bases, with 18 bases spanning the gap. Per germline, CDR1 MNHEY and CDR2 SVGAGI. The CDR3 totals 15 residues. The CDR3 sequence is CASSYRPRGTGELFF. The CDR3 region has the DNA TGTGCCAGCTCCTATCGACCGAGGGGGACCGGGGAGCTGTTTTTT.

The CDR3 region has the DNA TGTGCCAGCTCACAAGGGACAGGGAGCAACTATGGCTACACCTTC. Protein product: CASSQGTGSNYGYTF. The rearrangement links TRBV18 to TRBJ1-2, with 9 bases fitting TRBD1. CDR3 length: 15 amino acids. J was trimmed by 2 bases and V by 4 bases; bases with no gene match: 5. The germline CDR1 and CDR2 sequences are KGHSH and LQKENI.